This TCR beta chain was obtained from a study of cytomegalovirus exposure and HLA in healthy donors. Study findings and constraints: In vitro checks showed that a few CMV-associated chains really do target CMV antigens.

60 Vbeta and 13 Jbeta primers were used in PCR. The assay was immunoSEQ multiplex PCR, and TCRdb's table has in-frame clones only and misses some. Seen here are approximately 100,000 clones, about 81% observed once, and the top ten hold over 1.1%. The CDR3 totals 13 residues. Germline lookup yields CDR1 KGHSH and CDR2 LQKENI. The germline V and J ends were trimmed by 2 bases and 2 bases, with 4 bases remaining between them. Donors likely had unrecorded immune exposures despite being nominally healthy when sampled. Note on this clone: Its matching antigen is unknown.

The chain links TRBV18 to TRBJ1-3; the D is unclear. The sequence was obtained from a man aged 40-49 years in good health and CMV-seronegative. Specimen: PBMCs. This CDR3 is CASSPETGNTIYF. DNA for the CDR3: TGTGCCAGCTCACCAGAGACTGGAAACACCATATATTTT.